The 5 T cell receptor beta chains below come from one sample, sequenced in a study of memory CD4+ T cells and cytomegalovirus serostatus. Using immunoSEQ multiplex PCR, the repertoire was profiled, and TCRdb retains in-frame clones only, with some absent. The sample yields 55,000 to 75,000 clones, 82% seen once. Single viable CD3+CD4+CD8-CD45RO+ cells were sorted as the memory CD4+ T cells. Sequencing was carried out using memory CD4+ T cells from blood. The receptor source for this set is an adult in good health and CMV-seronegative.

This clone was detected once. The chain carries TRBV11-2 and TRBJ1-2, with D unresolved. The CDR3 covers 13 residues. Germline V gives CDR1 SGHAT, CDR2 FQNNGV. Trimming pared 5 bases from V and 6 bases from J, leaving 13 bases between. CDR3 amino acids: CASSVLPSHGYTF. CDR3 DNA: TGTGCCAGCAGCGTACTCCCGTCGCATGGCTACACCTTC.

In its sample, this clone was seen a few times. The sample contains more than one DNA sequence encoding this CDR3. The rearrangement uses TRBV7-8 and TRBJ1-4; D perhaps matches TRBD1 (5 bases). CDR1 and CDR2 from the germline V gene are SGHVS and FQNEAQ. With 1 base removed from V and 7 bases from J, the gap between germline ends came to 10 bases. The CDR3 has 14 residues. The CDR3 reads CASSLGGVGEKLFF. The CDR3 region has the DNA TGTGCCAGCAGCTTAGGGGGGGTGGGTGAAAAACTGTTTTTT.

V gene TRBV9 combines with J gene TRBJ1-2; D is perhaps TRBD1 (5 bases). The V and J ends lost 0 bases and 4 bases respectively, with 10 bases between them. Germline V lookup: CDR1 SGDLS, CDR2 YYNGEE. The CDR3 consists of 14 residues. The CDR3 here is CASSVARGGYGYTF. CDR3 bases: TGTGCCAGCAGCGTAGCCCGGGGGGGCTATGGCTACACCTTC. Looking up the rest from reference TRBV9 and TRBJ1-2 gives the full variable domain: DSGVTQTPKHLITATGQRVTLRCSPRSGDLSVYWYQQSLDQGLQFLIQYYNGEERAKGNILERFSAQQFPDLHSELNLSSLELGDSALYFCASSVARGGYGYTFGSGTRLTVV.

This rearrangement joins TRBV27 to TRBJ2-5; 8 bases line up with TRBD1. Germline CDR1 and CDR2: MNHEY and SMNVEV (reference sequence). This CDR3 region has 18 residues. Trimming at V came to 4 bases and at J to 4 bases, leaving 17 bases not matched to a gene. The CDR3 DNA reads as TGTGCCAGCAGTTCCCCCCGCTCGCACAGGGGGGAAGGAGAGACCCAGTACTTC. Encoded protein: CASSSPRSHRGEGETQYF.

This chain links TRBV6-4 with TRBJ1-1; possibly TRBD1 for D (5 bases). V lost 3 bases, J lost 3 bases, and 8 bases lay in between. Per the germline V gene, CDR1 is MRHNA and CDR2 is SNTAGT. This CDR3 is 13 amino acids long. The CDR3 DNA reads as TGTGCCAGCAGTGAACCCAGGGACACTGAAGCTTTCTTT. Translating it yields CASSEPRDTEAFF.